The 24 T cell receptor beta chains listed next were all sequenced from one sample in a study of blood T cell repertoires in COVID-19. TCRdb keeps only in-frame clones here, not all; method: immunoSEQ multiplex PCR. The sample contains hundreds of thousands of clones, about 87% of which appear only once. Sequencing input: PBMCs or T cells enriched from blood (not recorded which). The receptors were gathered from a woman aged 45-60 years who had recovered from COVID-19.

The chain couples TRBV7-8 to TRBJ1-1; the match to TRBD1 covers 12 bases. V was clipped by 3 bases and J by 0 bases; unmatched bases: 2. Germline V gene data show CDR1 as SGHVS and CDR2 as FQNEAQ. The CDR3 length is 16 residues. The CDR3 sequence is CASSFRDRGLNTEAFF. The CDR3 nucleotides are TGTGCCAGCAGCTTCCGGGACAGGGGGCTGAACACTGAAGCTTTCTTT.

This rearrangement joins TRBV19 to TRBJ1-1; D might be TRBD1 (5 bases). This CDR3 comprises 13 residues. The V end lost 5 bases, the J end lost 3 bases, and 10 bases lay between the germline ends. The germline V gene encodes CDR1 LNHDA and CDR2 SQIVND (reference sequence). CDR3 DNA sequence: TGTGCCAGTAGTGTCCGGGGGGACACTGAAGCTTTCTTT. Amino acid sequence: CASSVRGDTEAFF.

The rearrangement links TRBV2 to TRBJ1-6; 8 bases align to TRBD1. J was trimmed by 10 bases and V by 3 bases; bases with no gene match: 5. From germline, CDR1 is SNHLY and CDR2 FYNNEI. The CDR3 contains 14 residues. CDR3 region: CASSDHRGNSPLHF. CDR3 sequence (DNA): TGTGCCAGCAGTGATCACAGGGGGAACTCACCCCTCCACTTT. Combining the CDR3 with reference TRBV2 and TRBJ1-6 gives the whole variable domain EPEVTQTPSHQVTQMGQEVILRCVPISNHLYFYWYRQILGQKVEFLVSFYNNEISEKSEIFDDQFSVERPDGSNFTLKIRSTKLEDSAMYFCASSDHRGNSPLHFGNGTRLTVT.

This chain uses TRBV6-5 with TRBJ1-1, with a tentative D call TRBD1 (6 bases). CDR3 length: 16 amino acids. V was trimmed by 2 bases and J by 5 bases, leaving 18 bases between them. Germline loops: CDR1 MNHEY, CDR2 SVGAGI. CDR3 in DNA: TGTGCCAGCAGTTACCATTTTGGGACATTAGGAACTGAAGCTTTCTTT. Its protein product is CASSYHFGTLGTEAFF.

The rearrangement joins TRBV18 to TRBJ2-5; 7 nucleotides match TRBD1. The CDR3 runs 13 residues. V dropped 6 bases and J dropped 7; count of bases not matched to a gene: 8. The germline CDR1 and CDR2 sequences are KGHSH and LQKENI. The CDR3 protein is CASSPQGVVTQYF. The CDR3 DNA reads as TGTGCCAGCTCGCCCCAGGGGGTGGTGACCCAGTACTTC.

V gene TRBV16 combines with J gene TRBJ2-7, with a tentative D call TRBD2 (5 bases). The V end lost 4 bases, the J end lost 3 bases, and 19 bases lay between the germline ends. The germline V gene has CDR1 KGHSY and CDR2 FQNENV. There are 16 residues in the CDR3. The CDR3, as DNA: TGTGCCAGCAGCCCAGGACTCTCAATGGCGGACTACGAGCAGTACTTC. Translated, it gives CASSPGLSMADYEQYF.

The V call is TRBV12-3 or TRBV12-4, the J call TRBJ1-5; D is undetermined. The CDR3 sequence is 13 residues long. Trimming left V 7 bases short and J 2 bases short, with 9 bases between. Here the CDR3 DNA reads TGTGCCAGCACCTTCTCGGGCAATCAGCCCCAGCATTTT. This gives the protein CASTFSGNQPQHF.

The CDR3 region has the DNA TGTGCCAGCAGCACCGGACAGGGGGCCAGGAACACTGAAGCTTTCTTT. It codes for CASSTGQGARNTEAFF. The V call is TRBV7-9, the J call TRBJ1-1, with 11 bases aligning to TRBD1. V shed 5 bases, J shed 1 base, and the junction held 6 bases outside the gene matches. The CDR3 contains 16 residues. In germline, CDR1 is SEHNR, CDR2 FQNEAQ (reference sequence).

This clone was found once. V usage is TRBV12-5 and J usage is TRBJ2-1; D is perhaps TRBD1 (5 bases). Trimming cost V 2 bases and J 4 bases, with 27 bases left between them. Germline assignment: CDR1 LGHNT and CDR2 FRNRAP. The length of the CDR3 is 20 residues. Here the CDR3 DNA reads TGTGCTAGTGGTTTGTCCGGTAGGGGCTTAAACCCAGCTAAGTACAATGAGCAGTTCTTC. Amino acids: CASGLSGRGLNPAKYNEQFF.

This clone was detected only once. The V gene is TRBV7-2, the J gene TRBJ1-2; D gene unclear. The ends were cut back, 1 base at V and 8 bases at J, with 20 bases in the middle. CDR3 length: 16 residues. Germline CDR1 and CDR2: SGHTA and FQGNSA. CDR3 sequence (DNA): TGTGCCAGCAGCTTAGATGGATTAGCCCTTACCGGGGGCTACACCTTC. Amino acids: CASSLDGLALTGGYTF.

The chain combines TRBV30 with TRBJ1-1; D is unresolved. The length of the CDR3 is 13 residues. Germline CDR1 and CDR2: GTSNPN and SVGIG (reference sequence). The V end lost 1 base, the J end lost 1 base, and 7 bases lay between the germline ends. The CDR3 protein is CAWSGGRNTEAFF. CDR3 nucleotide sequence: TGTGCCTGGAGTGGCGGCAGGAACACTGAAGCTTTCTTT.

The V and J genes are TRBV7-2 and TRBJ1-2, with D hard to call. The germline gives CDR1 SGHTA, CDR2 FQGNSA. CDR3 length: 13 amino acids. Trimming took off 4 bases at V and 0 bases at J, with 6 bases between the two ends. The CDR3: CASSSTTNYGYTF. The CDR3, as DNA: TGTGCCAGCAGCTCGACTACTAACTATGGCTACACCTTC.

Here the CDR3 reads CASSQGGTGLTEAFF. In DNA form, the CDR3 reads TGTGCCAGCAGCCAAGGCGGGACAGGGCTAACTGAAGCTTTCTTT. This chain connects TRBV3-1 (or the pseudogene TRBV3-2) to TRBJ1-1, with 9 bases identical to TRBD1. Germline V gives CDR1 LGHDT, CDR2 YNNKEL (reference sequence). The CDR3 sequence is 15 residues long. J was trimmed by 5 bases and V by 1 base; bases with no gene match: 5.

This chain connects TRBV19 to TRBJ2-3, with D possibly TRBD1 on 6 matching bases. This CDR3 contains 15 residues. Germline loops: CDR1 LNHDA, CDR2 SQIVND (reference sequence). Between the trimmed V and J ends, which lost 6 bases and 1 base, there was a span of 14 bases. The CDR3 DNA sequence: TGTGCCAGTAGCCACCTCCGACAGGGCACAGATACGCAGTATTTT. This gives the protein CASSHLRQGTDTQYF.

The genes are TRBV19 and TRBJ2-3, with TRBD2 matching over 7 bases. The CDR3 is 15 amino acids. The V segment lost 5 bases and the J segment 4 bases; nucleotides outside the gene matches: 9. Germline CDR1 is LNHDA and CDR2 is SQIVND (reference sequence). The chain's CDR3 is CASSGDRGSADTQYF. Here the CDR3 DNA reads TGTGCCAGTAGTGGCGATCGCGGGAGTGCAGATACGCAGTATTTT.

The chain carries TRBV18 and TRBJ2-1; 13 bases map to TRBD2. The CDR3 spans 16 residues. The germline V gene has CDR1 KGHSH and CDR2 LQKENI. The ends lost 5 bases at V and 1 base at J; junction bases unmatched: 2. CDR3 sequence reads: CASSRTSGSSYNEQFF. CDR3 sequence (DNA): TGTGCCAGCTCAAGGACTAGCGGGAGTTCCTACAATGAGCAGTTCTTC.

This chain links TRBV28 with TRBJ1-2, with D perhaps matching TRBD1 (5 bases). Trimming stripped 4 bases from V and 2 bases from J, with 14 bases between. The CDR3 length is 15 residues. Per the germline V gene, CDR1 is MDHEN and CDR2 is SYDVKM. The DNA of the CDR3 is TGTGCCAGCAGTTCCCCGGGGGGAAGCAACTATGGCTACACCTTC. It encodes CASSSPGGSNYGYTF.

This chain uses TRBV28 with TRBJ1-5, with TRBD1 as a possible D gene (5 bases). The germline V gene encodes CDR1 MDHEN and CDR2 SYDVKM. This CDR3 is built from 15 residues. The V gene lost 5 bases and the J gene lost 5 bases, with 16 bases spanning the gap. Here the CDR3 reads CASSPSGGNHQPQHF. CDR3 nucleotide sequence: TGTGCCAGCAGTCCCAGTGGGGGGAACCATCAGCCCCAGCATTTT.

The chain carries TRBV6-5 and TRBJ2-2, with 7 bases matching TRBD1. The J segment lost 5 bases and the V segment lost 7 bases, leaving 4 bases of the junction unmatched. The CDR3 covers 13 residues. Germline V gives CDR1 MNHEY, CDR2 SVGAGI. For the CDR3, the DNA is TGTGCCAGCATACAGGGGTGGACCGGGGAGCTGTTTTTT. Its translation: CASIQGWTGELFF.

This clone was counted a few times. This chain uses TRBV2 with TRBJ1-5; TRBD1 aligns across 10 bases. Per the germline V gene, CDR1 is SNHLY and CDR2 is FYNNEI. The trim removed 4 bases at V and 1 base at J, leaving 1 base unmatched. The CDR3 spans 15 residues. The CDR3 spells CASSGDRGSNQPQHF. CDR3 DNA: TGTGCCAGCAGTGGGGACAGGGGCAGCAATCAGCCCCAGCATTTT.

This chain uses TRBV3-1 (or the pseudogene TRBV3-2) with TRBJ1-1; no clear D. Per the germline V gene, CDR1 is LGHDT and CDR2 is YNNKEL (reference sequence). The V gene lost 4 bases and the J gene lost 4 bases, with 10 bases spanning the gap. This CDR3 spans 13 amino acids. The CDR3 here is CASSPGSFTEAFF. The CDR3 nucleotides read TGTGCCAGCAGCCCCGGGAGTTTCACTGAAGCTTTCTTT.

The chain uses TRBV11-2 and TRBJ2-5; TRBD2 is a possible D gene (5 bases). The germline gives CDR1 SGHAT, CDR2 FQNNGV. CDR3 length: 15 amino acids. The V gene lost 4 bases and the J gene lost 4 bases, with 16 bases spanning the gap. CDR3 DNA: TGTGCCAGCAGCTGGACCGCACTAGGAAGAGAGACCCAGTACTTC. Its translation is CASSWTALGRETQYF.

The chain carries TRBV27 and TRBJ2-2, with 12 bases identical to TRBD2. The germline CDR1 and CDR2 sequences are MNHEY and SMNVEV (reference sequence). V shed 7 bases, J shed 3 bases, and the junction held 12 bases outside the gene matches. This CDR3 has 18 amino acids. The CDR3 sequence is CASNTRRLAGEDTGELFF. Written as DNA, the CDR3 is TGTGCCAGCAATACCCGCCGACTAGCGGGAGAGGACACCGGGGAGCTGTTTTTT.

This sequence joins TRBV7-3 and TRBJ2-7; 9 nucleotides match TRBD2. Germline CDR1 SGHTA, CDR2 FQGTGA. V lost 5 bases to trimming and J lost 7 bases; unmatched junction nucleotides: 12. This CDR3 is 15 amino acids long. The CDR3 region has the DNA TGTGCCAGCAGCACCTTAGCGGGAGTCGAGGGGGAGCAGTACTTC. Translating it yields CASSTLAGVEGEQYF.